A single sample is the source of the 20 T cell receptor beta chains below, sequenced in a study of shared clonotypes between healthy human individuals. Libraries were prepared by immunoSEQ multiplex PCR; TCRdb keeps only in-frame clonotypes and omits some of them. In the table there are 1.4 million to 1.5 million clones, approximately 96% of which are singletons. Sequenced material: naive CD4+ T cells sorted from blood. The subset: CD45RA+ positively selected. The origin of the receptors is a young man in good health.

This clone appeared a single time. V usage is TRBV5-1 and J usage is TRBJ1-4; a possible D gene is TRBD1 (5 bases). The germline V gene encodes CDR1 SGHRS and CDR2 YFSETQ. The length of the CDR3 is 17 residues. The ends were cut back, 0 bases at V and 5 bases at J, with 17 bases in the middle. The CDR3 loop is CASSLAVGADLNEKLFF. DNA of the CDR3: TGCGCCAGCAGCTTGGCCGTAGGGGCCGATTTAAATGAAAAACTGTTTTTT.

On this clone: This sample includes further DNA sequences coding for the same CDR3. J is TRBJ2-7 and V is TRBV5-1, with TRBD1 identical over 7 bases. The germline gives CDR1 SGHRS, CDR2 YFSETQ. The CDR3 contains 14 residues. Unmatched junction bases numbered 4, after V lost 4 bases and J lost 0 bases. Written as DNA, the CDR3 is TGCGCCAGCAGCGCCCGGGACAGCTCCTACGAGCAGTACTTC. Translating it yields CASSARDSSYEQYF.

The chain recombines TRBV11-2 with TRBJ2-7; the D gene is possibly TRBD1 (5 bases). CDR1 is SGHAT and CDR2 is FQNNGV in the germline V gene. Between the trimmed V and J ends, which lost 0 bases and 0 bases, there was a span of 9 bases. The CDR3 runs to 15 residues. The CDR3 DNA reads TGTGCCAGCAGCTTAGACTGGGGCGTCTCCTACGAGCAGTACTTC. Protein: CASSLDWGVSYEQYF.

The rearrangement uses TRBV18 and TRBJ2-2, with D perhaps TRBD1 (6 bases). CDR3 size: 15 residues. Trimming took off 0 bases at V and 6 bases at J, with 11 bases between the two ends. Germline V CDR1 and CDR2: KGHSH, LQKENI. The CDR3 sequence is CASSPPQGSPGELFF. CDR3 coding DNA: TGTGCCAGCTCACCACCTCAGGGGTCCCCCGGGGAGCTGTTTTTT.

The chain couples TRBV28 to TRBJ2-1; the D call may be TRBD1 or TRBD2 (6 bases each). Trimming removed 6 bases at V and 6 bases at J, with 18 bases between. Per the germline V gene, CDR1 is MDHEN and CDR2 is SYDVKM. This CDR3 is 15 amino acids long. The CDR3 nucleotides are TGTGCCAGCAGATCCCAGGGGAGGTACGGCAATGAGCAGTTCTTC. As protein: CASRSQGRYGNEQFF.

The J gene is TRBJ1-5, the V gene TRBV7-2; D unresolved. The V gene lost 3 bases and the J gene lost 7 bases, with 13 bases spanning the gap. In germline, CDR1 is SGHTA, CDR2 FQGNSA. The CDR3 sequence is 14 residues long. The CDR3 region is CASSFRLQEQPQHF. The CDR3 nucleotides are TGTGCCAGCAGCTTCCGACTTCAGGAACAGCCCCAGCATTTT.

J is TRBJ2-5 and V is TRBV5-1; tentative D call: TRBD1 (6 bases). The CDR3 runs 16 residues. V lost 0 bases to trimming and J lost 4 bases, with 16 bases between them. The germline CDR1 and CDR2 sequences are SGHRS and YFSETQ. The CDR3 DNA sequence: TGCGCCAGCAGCTTGGGGGCACGGGGCAGGGGAGAGACCCAGTACTTC. Translation gives CASSLGARGRGETQYF.

With respect to this clone: Within the sample, other DNA sequences also encode this same CDR3. The rearrangement uses TRBV6-1 and TRBJ2-3; D unresolved. Trimming took 0 bases from V and 4 from J, leaving 5 bases between them. Germline V gives CDR1 MNHNS, CDR2 SASEGT. CDR3 size: 13 residues. The CDR3 DNA is TGTGCCAGCAGTGAAGCGCGTCCAGATACGCAGTATTTT. Amino acid sequence: CASSEARPDTQYF.

This clone was found once. The V call is TRBV6-1, the J call TRBJ1-6, with 7 nucleotides matching TRBD1. CDR1 and CDR2 (germline): MNHNS, SASEGT. The CDR3 loop spans 15 amino acids. Trimming cost V 4 bases and J 6 bases; bases outside gene matches: 6. The CDR3, as DNA: TGTGCCAGCAGTGCGGGACAGTGGATTAATTCACCCCTCCACTTT. It translates to CASSAGQWINSPLHF.

V is TRBV30 and J is TRBJ1-5; 7 bases line up with TRBD1. Losses at the gene ends were 2 bases for V and 5 bases for J; bases not matched to a gene: 0. CDR1 and CDR2 (germline): GTSNPN, SVGIG (reference sequence). This CDR3 has 12 residues. CDR3 nucleotides: TGTGCCTGGAGTCAGGGGGATCAGCCCCAGCATTTT. Translating it yields CAWSQGDQPQHF.

J is TRBJ1-2 and V is TRBV15, with D tentatively TRBD1 (6 bases). The germline gives CDR1 LNHNV, CDR2 YYDKDF (reference sequence). CDR3 length: 19 amino acids. V was shortened by 0 bases and J by 0 bases, with 20 bases between the two germline ends. CDR3 coding DNA: TGTGCCACCAGCAGAGATTTTAGGGACAATTCGTTCCCTAACTATGGCTACACCTTC. Translation gives CATSRDFRDNSFPNYGYTF.

The gene calls are TRBV6-5 and TRBJ1-2, with D tentatively TRBD1 (5 bases). Germline CDR1 is MNHEY and CDR2 is SVGAGI. The CDR3 has 13 amino acids. The V end lost 7 bases, the J end lost 5 bases, and 14 bases lay between the germline ends. CDR3 in amino acids: CASNTGTEYGYTF. The CDR3 bases are TGTGCCAGCAATACCGGGACCGAATATGGCTACACCTTC.

The rearrangement links TRBV7-2 to TRBJ2-7; TRBD2 matches at 8 bases. CDR3 length: 15 amino acids. After removal of 3 bases from V and 3 bases from J, the junction contained 7 bases not matched to a gene. The germline V gene has CDR1 SGHTA and CDR2 FQGNSA. The chain's CDR3 is CASSLNPGLGYEQYF. As DNA, the CDR3 is TGTGCCAGCAGCTTGAACCCGGGACTAGGCTACGAGCAGTACTTC.

The J gene is TRBJ2-7, the V gene TRBV18, with D perhaps matching TRBD1 or TRBD2 (6 bases each). V was shortened by 3 bases and J by 5 bases, with 17 bases between the two germline ends. Germline assignment: CDR1 KGHSH and CDR2 LQKENI. This CDR3 has 15 residues. CDR3 nucleotides: TGTGCCAGCTCACCCACTGGGGGGCGCAGGAACGAGCAGTACTTC. Protein product: CASSPTGGRRNEQYF.

This chain joins TRBV15 and TRBJ1-2, with 7 bases lining up with TRBD1. V dropped 5 bases and J dropped 2; count of bases not matched to a gene: 5. The CDR3 contains 14 residues. Germline CDR1 and CDR2: LNHNV and YYDKDF (reference sequence). This chain's CDR3 is CATSYGTDNYGYTF. In nucleotides, the CDR3 is TGTGCCACCAGCTACGGGACAGACAACTATGGCTACACCTTC.

V and J are TRBV28 and TRBJ2-5; TRBD1 matches 10 bases. Germline V gives CDR1 MDHEN, CDR2 SYDVKM. CDR3 size: 15 residues. The trim removed 4 bases at V and 5 bases at J, leaving 7 bases unmatched. DNA of the CDR3: TGTGCCAGCAGTTACGAAGGACAGGGGGGGGAGACCCAGTACTTC. It yields the protein CASSYEGQGGETQYF.

The V call is TRBV10-1, the J call TRBJ2-1; 14 bases line up with TRBD2. Per germline, CDR1 WNHNN and CDR2 SYGVQD (reference sequence). This CDR3 contains 16 residues. V was clipped by 3 bases and J by 6 bases; unmatched bases: 4. The CDR3 DNA reads as TGCGCCAGCAGTGAAGGGACTAGCGGGAGAGGCAATGAGCAGTTCTTC. This sequence encodes CASSEGTSGRGNEQFF.

This chain links TRBV7-2 with TRBJ2-1; the match to TRBD2 covers 9 bases. This CDR3 comprises 18 residues. V was clipped by 1 base and J by 3 bases; unmatched bases: 10. Germline V lookup: CDR1 SGHTA, CDR2 FQGNSA. As DNA, the CDR3 is TGTGCCAGCAGCTTAGGCCCTTTGGGCGGGAGGGTCTACAATGAGCAGTTCTTC. Protein product: CASSLGPLGGRVYNEQFF.

The CDR3 DNA is TGTGCCAGCAGTTTAATGGCAGGGGGCTACGAGCAGTACTTC. Translated, it gives CASSLMAGGYEQYF. The genes are TRBV28 and TRBJ2-7; 7 bases line up with TRBD1. In germline, CDR1 is MDHEN, CDR2 SYDVKM. The length of the CDR3 is 14 residues. V lost 2 bases and J lost 3; bases outside the gene matches: 4.

The chain combines TRBV27 with TRBJ2-1; no reliable D call. The germline V gene has CDR1 MNHEY and CDR2 SMNVEV (reference sequence). Trimming left V 3 bases short and J 6 bases short, with 15 bases between. There are 15 residues in the CDR3. This CDR3 is CASSLDQPPVNEQFF. The CDR3 DNA reads as TGTGCCAGCAGTTTGGACCAGCCGCCAGTCAATGAGCAGTTCTTC.